This TCR beta chain was documented in a study of CD8 T cells in ankylosing spondylitis. General observations from the study: A TCR beta motif made of 7 to 9 highly homologous variants seemed typical of ankylosing spondylitis blood. CD8+ disease-linked clones were present at relatively low frequencies in blood. Reportedly, significant enrichment of disease-linked clones occurred in matched ankylosing spondylitis synovial fluid.

This clonotype was picked up many times. Antigen unknown. CDR1 is SGHDT, CDR2 YYEEEE, per germline. Trimming left V 1 base short and J 5 bases short, with 3 bases between. CDR3 length: 11 residues. TCR beta libraries were made by quantitative 5'-RACE with molecular barcodes. One entry per CDR3 protein results from TCRdb running MiXCR on the 5' RACE reads. Of under 250,000 distinct CDR3 sequences listed, 8% to 10% were seen once; the top ten hold 4.8%. Material for sequencing was blood, either unsorted or a sorted T cell fraction (not recorded which). This chain links TRBV5-6 with TRBJ2-5; D gene ambiguous. The source is a female donor with ankylosing spondylitis or in good health (not recorded which). The CDR3 protein is CASSLMETQYF. For the CDR3, the DNA is TGTGCCAGCAGCTTGATGGAGACCCAGTACTTC.